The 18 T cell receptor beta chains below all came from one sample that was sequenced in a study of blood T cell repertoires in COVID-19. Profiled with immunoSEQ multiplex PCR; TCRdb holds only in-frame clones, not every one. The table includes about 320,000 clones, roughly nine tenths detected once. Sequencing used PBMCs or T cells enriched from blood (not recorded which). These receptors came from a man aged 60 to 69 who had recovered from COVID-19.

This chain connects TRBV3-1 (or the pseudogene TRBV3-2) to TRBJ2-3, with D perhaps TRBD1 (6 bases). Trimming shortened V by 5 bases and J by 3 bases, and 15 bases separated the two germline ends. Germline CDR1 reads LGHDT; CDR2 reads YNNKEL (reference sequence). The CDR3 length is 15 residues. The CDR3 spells CASSGTGLGTDTQYF. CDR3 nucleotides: TGTGCCAGCAGCGGAACAGGGCTGGGAACAGATACGCAGTATTTT.

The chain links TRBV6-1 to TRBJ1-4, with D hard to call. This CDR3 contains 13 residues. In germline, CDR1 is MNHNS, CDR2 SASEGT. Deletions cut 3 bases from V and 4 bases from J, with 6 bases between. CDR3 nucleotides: TGTGCCAGCAGTGATCCCTTTAATGAAAAACTGTTTTTT. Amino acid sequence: CASSDPFNEKLFF.

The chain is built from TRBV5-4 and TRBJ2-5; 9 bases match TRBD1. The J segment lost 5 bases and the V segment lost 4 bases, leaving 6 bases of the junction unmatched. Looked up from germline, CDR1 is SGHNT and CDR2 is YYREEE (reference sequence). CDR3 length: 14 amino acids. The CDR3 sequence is CASSPGTGSETQYF. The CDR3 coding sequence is TGTGCCAGCAGCCCGGGGACAGGGTCTGAGACCCAGTACTTC.

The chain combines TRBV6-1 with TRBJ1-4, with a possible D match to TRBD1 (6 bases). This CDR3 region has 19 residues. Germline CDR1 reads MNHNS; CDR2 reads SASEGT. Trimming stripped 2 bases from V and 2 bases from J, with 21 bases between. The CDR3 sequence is CASSELRGQLSQTNEKLFF. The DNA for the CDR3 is TGTGCCAGCAGTGAACTCAGGGGTCAATTAAGTCAGACTAATGAAAAACTGTTTTTT.

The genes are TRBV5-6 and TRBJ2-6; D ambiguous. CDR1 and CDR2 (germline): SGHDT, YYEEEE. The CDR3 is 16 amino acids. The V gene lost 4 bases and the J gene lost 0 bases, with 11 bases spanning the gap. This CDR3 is CASSHSLISGANVLTF. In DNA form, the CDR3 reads TGTGCCAGCAGCCACTCGTTGATCTCTGGGGCCAACGTCCTGACTTTC.

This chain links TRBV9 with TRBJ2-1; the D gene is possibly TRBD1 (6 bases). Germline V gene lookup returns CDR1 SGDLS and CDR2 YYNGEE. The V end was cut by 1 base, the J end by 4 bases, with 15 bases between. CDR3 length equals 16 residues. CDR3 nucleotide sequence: TGTGCCAGCAGCGTAAACGCCGGGACAATGTACAATGAGCAGTTCTTC. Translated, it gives CASSVNAGTMYNEQFF.

DNA of the CDR3: TGCGCCAGCAGCGCGGGGACGGGAGACTTTTATAGCAATCAGCCCCAGCATTTT. It translates to CASSAGTGDFYSNQPQHF. The J gene is TRBJ1-5, the V gene TRBV5-1, with D perhaps TRBD1 (5 bases). CDR3 size: 18 residues. Between the trimmed V and J ends, which lost 4 bases and 0 bases, there was a span of 20 bases. In germline, CDR1 is SGHRS, CDR2 YFSETQ.

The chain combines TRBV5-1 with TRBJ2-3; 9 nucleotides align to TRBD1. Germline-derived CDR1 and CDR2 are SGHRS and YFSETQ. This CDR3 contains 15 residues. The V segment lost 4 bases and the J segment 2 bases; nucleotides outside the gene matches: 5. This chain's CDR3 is CASSRGQGSTDTQYF. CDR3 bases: TGCGCCAGCAGCCGCGGACAGGGGTCCACAGATACGCAGTATTTT.

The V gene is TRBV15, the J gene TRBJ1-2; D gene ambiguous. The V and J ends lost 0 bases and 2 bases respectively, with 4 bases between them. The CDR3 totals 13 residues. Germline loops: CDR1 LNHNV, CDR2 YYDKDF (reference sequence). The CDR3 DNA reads TGTGCCACCAGCAGAGACCAAAACTATGGCTACACCTTC. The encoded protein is CATSRDQNYGYTF.

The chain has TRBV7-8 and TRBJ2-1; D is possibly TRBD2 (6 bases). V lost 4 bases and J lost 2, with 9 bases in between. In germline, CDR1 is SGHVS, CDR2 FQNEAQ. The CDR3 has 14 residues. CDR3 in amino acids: CASSWRETYNEQFF. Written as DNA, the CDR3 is TGTGCCAGCAGCTGGAGGGAAACCTACAATGAGCAGTTCTTC. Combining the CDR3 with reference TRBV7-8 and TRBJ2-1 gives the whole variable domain GAGVSQSPRYKVAKRGQDVALRCDPISGHVSLFWYQQALGQGPEFLTYFQNEAQLDKSGLPSDRFFAERPEGSVSTLKIQRTQQEDSAVYLCASSWRETYNEQFFGPGTRLTVL.

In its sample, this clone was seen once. Written as DNA, the CDR3 is TGTGCCAGCAGCCAACAGTCCAGAGGCTACACCTTC. Translated: CASSQQSRGYTF. The genes are TRBV5-6 and TRBJ1-2; the D is unclear. CDR3 length: 12 amino acids. Trimming took off 4 bases at V and 8 bases at J, with 12 bases between the two ends. Per germline, CDR1 SGHDT and CDR2 YYEEEE. Drawing the rest from reference TRBV5-6 and TRBJ1-2, the complete variable domain is DAGVTQSPTHLIKTRGQQVTLRCSPKSGHDTVSWYQQALGQGPQFIFQYYEEEERQRGNFPDRFSGHQFPNYSSELNVNALLLGDSALYLCASSQQSRGYTFGSGTRLTVV.

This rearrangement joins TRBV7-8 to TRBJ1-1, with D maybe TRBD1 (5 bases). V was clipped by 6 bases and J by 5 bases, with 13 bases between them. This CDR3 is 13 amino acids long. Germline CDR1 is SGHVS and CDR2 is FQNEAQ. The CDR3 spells CASRSQAGTEAFF. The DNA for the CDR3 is TGTGCCAGCAGGTCACAGGCAGGAACTGAAGCTTTCTTT. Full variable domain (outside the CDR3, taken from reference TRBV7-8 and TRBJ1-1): GAGVSQSPRYKVAKRGQDVALRCDPISGHVSLFWYQQALGQGPEFLTYFQNEAQLDKSGLPSDRFFAERPEGSVSTLKIQRTQQEDSAVYLCASRSQAGTEAFFGQGTRLTVV.

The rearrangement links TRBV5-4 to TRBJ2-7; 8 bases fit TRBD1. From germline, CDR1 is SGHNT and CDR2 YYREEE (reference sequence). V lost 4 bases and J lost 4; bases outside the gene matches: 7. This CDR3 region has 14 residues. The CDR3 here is CASSRPGQAYEQYF. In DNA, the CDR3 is TGTGCCAGCAGCCGGCCGGGACAGGCGTACGAGCAGTACTTC.

CDR3 protein: CASSLGGTGNSPLHF. The CDR3 DNA reads as TGCGCCAGCAGCTTGGGGGGAACAGGGAATTCACCCCTCCACTTT. The rearrangement joins TRBV5-1 to TRBJ1-6; weak D call: TRBD1 (6 bases). CDR1 and CDR2 (germline): SGHRS, YFSETQ. V dropped 0 bases and J dropped 7 bases, with 11 bases sitting between them. The CDR3 has 15 residues.

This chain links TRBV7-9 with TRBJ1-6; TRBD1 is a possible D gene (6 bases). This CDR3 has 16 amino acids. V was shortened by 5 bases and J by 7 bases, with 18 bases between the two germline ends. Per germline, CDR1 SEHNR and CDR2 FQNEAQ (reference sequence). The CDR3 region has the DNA TGTGCCAGCAGCGGGGGCTCAGGTGTGAGGAATTCACCCCTCCACTTT. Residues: CASSGGSGVRNSPLHF.

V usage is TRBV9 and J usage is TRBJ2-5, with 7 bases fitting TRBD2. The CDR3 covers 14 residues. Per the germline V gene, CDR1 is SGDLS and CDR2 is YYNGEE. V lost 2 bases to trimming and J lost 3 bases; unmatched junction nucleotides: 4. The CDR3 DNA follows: TGTGCCAGCAGCGTCTCGGCGGGAGAAGAGACCCAGTACTTC. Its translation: CASSVSAGEETQYF.

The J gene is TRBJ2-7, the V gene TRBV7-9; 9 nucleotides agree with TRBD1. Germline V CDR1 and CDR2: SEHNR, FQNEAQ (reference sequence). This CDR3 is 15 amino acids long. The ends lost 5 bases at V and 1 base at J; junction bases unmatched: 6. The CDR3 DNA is TGTGCCAGCAGCAGTAGACAGGGGGGTTCCTACGAGCAGTACTTC. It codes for CASSSRQGGSYEQYF.

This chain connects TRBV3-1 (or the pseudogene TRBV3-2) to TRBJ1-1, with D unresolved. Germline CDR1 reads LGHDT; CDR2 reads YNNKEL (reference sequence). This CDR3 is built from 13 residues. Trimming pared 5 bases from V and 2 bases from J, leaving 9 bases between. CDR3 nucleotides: TGTGCCAGCAGCTCTATGTTAAACACTGAAGCTTTCTTT. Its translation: CASSSMLNTEAFF.